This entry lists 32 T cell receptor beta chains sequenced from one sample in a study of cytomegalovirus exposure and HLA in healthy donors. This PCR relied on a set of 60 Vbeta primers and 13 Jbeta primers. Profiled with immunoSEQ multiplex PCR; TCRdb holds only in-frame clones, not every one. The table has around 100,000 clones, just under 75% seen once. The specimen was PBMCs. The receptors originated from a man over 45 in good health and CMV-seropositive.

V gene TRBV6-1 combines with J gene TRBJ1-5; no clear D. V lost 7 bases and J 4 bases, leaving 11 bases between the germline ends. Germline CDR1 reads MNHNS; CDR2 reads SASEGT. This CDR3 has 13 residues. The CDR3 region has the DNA TGTGCCAGCACTGGGCAGAGAAATCAGCCCCAGCATTTT. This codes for CASTGQRNQPQHF.

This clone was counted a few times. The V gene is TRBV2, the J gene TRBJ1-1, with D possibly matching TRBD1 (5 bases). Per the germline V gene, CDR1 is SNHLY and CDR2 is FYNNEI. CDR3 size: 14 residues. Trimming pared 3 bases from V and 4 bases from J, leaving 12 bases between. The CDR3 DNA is TGTGCCAGCAGTGAGGTCCCGGGGGTCACTGAAGCTTTCTTT. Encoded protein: CASSEVPGVTEAFF.

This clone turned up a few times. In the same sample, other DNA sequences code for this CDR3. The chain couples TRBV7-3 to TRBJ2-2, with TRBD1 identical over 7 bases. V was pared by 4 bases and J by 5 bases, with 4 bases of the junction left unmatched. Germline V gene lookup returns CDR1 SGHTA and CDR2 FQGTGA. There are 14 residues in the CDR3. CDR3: CASSSTGDTGELFF. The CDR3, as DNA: TGTGCCAGCAGCTCCACAGGGGATACCGGGGAGCTGTTTTTT.

Here the CDR3 DNA reads TGTGCCAGCAGTCCCCGGACAGGCGTGAACACTGAAGCTTTCTTT. Amino acid sequence: CASSPRTGVNTEAFF. V is TRBV6-1 and J is TRBJ1-1; 7 bases are shared with TRBD1. This CDR3 is 15 amino acids long. Per the germline V gene, CDR1 is MNHNS and CDR2 is SASEGT. Trimming cost V 5 bases and J 0 bases; bases outside gene matches: 6.

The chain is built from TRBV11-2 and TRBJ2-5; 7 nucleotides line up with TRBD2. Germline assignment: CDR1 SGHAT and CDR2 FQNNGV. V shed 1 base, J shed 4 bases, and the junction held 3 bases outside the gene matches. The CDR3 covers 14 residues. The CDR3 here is CASSLAGGPETQYF. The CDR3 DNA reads TGTGCCAGCAGCTTAGCGGGAGGTCCAGAGACCCAGTACTTC.

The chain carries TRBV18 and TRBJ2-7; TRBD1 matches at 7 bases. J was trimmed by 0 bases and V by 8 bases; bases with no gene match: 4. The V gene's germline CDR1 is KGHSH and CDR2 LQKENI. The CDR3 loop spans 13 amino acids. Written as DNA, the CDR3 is TGTGCCAGCCGGGACAGCCTCTCCTACGAGCAGTACTTC. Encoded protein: CASRDSLSYEQYF.

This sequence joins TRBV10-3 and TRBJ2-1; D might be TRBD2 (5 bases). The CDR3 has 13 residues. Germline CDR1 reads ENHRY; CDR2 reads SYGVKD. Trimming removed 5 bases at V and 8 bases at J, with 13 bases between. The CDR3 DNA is TGTGCCATCAGTTACCGGTCCGGGGATGAGCAGTTCTTC. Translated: CAISYRSGDEQFF.

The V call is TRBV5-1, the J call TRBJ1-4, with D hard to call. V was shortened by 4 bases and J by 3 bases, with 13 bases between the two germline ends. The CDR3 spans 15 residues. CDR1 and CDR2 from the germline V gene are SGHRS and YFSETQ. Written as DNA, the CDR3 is TGCGCCAGCAGCCTCACGTCCAGGCCTAATGAAAAACTGTTTTTT. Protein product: CASSLTSRPNEKLFF.

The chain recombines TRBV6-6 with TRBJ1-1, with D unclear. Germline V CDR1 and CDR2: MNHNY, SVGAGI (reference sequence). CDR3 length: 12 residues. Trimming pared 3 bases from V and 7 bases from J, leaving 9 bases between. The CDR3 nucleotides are TGTGCCAGCAGTTATCGCGACATTGAAGCTTTCTTT. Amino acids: CASSYRDIEAFF.

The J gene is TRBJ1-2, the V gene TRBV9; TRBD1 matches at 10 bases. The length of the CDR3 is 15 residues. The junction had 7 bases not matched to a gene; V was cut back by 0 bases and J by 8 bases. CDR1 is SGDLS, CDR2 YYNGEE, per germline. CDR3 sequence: CASSVERTGGGGYTF. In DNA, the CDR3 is TGTGCCAGCAGCGTAGAAAGGACAGGGGGAGGGGGCTACACCTTC.

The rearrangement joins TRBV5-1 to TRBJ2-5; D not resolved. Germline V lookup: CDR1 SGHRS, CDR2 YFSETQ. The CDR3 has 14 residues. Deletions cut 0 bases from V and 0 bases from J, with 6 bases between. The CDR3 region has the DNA TGCGCCAGCAGCTTGGGCGTTAACCAAGAGACCCAGTACTTC. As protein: CASSLGVNQETQYF.

The CDR3 DNA sequence: TGTGCCAGCAGCTCAACAGGGAGGGCGCAGCCCCAGCATTTT. The encoded protein is CASSSTGRAQPQHF. V is TRBV5-6 and J is TRBJ1-5, with D perhaps TRBD1 (6 bases). Germline-derived CDR1 and CDR2 are SGHDT and YYEEEE. The CDR3 runs 14 residues. The V end lost 3 bases, the J end lost 7 bases, and 14 bases lay between the germline ends. Drawing the rest from reference TRBV5-6 and TRBJ1-5, the complete variable domain is DAGVTQSPTHLIKTRGQQVTLRCSPKSGHDTVSWYQQALGQGPQFIFQYYEEEERQRGNFPDRFSGHQFPNYSSELNVNALLLGDSALYLCASSSTGRAQPQHFGDGTRLSIL.

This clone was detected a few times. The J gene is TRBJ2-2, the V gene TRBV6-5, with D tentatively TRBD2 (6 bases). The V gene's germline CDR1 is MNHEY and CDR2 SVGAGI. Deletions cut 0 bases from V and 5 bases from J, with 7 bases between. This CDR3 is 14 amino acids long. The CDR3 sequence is CASSYSGGTGELFF. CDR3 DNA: TGTGCCAGCAGTTACTCGGGGGGAACCGGGGAGCTGTTTTTT.

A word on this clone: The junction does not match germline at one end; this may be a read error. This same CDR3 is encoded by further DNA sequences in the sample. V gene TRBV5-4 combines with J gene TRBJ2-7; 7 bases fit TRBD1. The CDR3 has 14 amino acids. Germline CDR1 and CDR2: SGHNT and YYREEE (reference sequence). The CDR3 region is CASRPDRANNEQYF. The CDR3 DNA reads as TGTGCTAGCAGACCAGACAGGGCCAACAACGAGCAGTACTTC.

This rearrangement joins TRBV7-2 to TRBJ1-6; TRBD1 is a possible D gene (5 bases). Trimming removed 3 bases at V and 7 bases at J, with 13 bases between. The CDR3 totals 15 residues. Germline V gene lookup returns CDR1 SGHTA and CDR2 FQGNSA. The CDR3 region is CASSFPGTDNSPLHF. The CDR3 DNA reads TGTGCCAGCAGCTTCCCCGGGACTGACAATTCACCCCTCCACTTT. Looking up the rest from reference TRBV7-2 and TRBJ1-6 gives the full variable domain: GAGVSQSPSNKVTEKGKDVELRCDPISGHTALYWYRQSLGQGLEFLIYFQGNSAPDKSGLPSDRFSAERTGGSVSTLTIQRTQQEDSAVYLCASSFPGTDNSPLHFGNGTRLTVT.

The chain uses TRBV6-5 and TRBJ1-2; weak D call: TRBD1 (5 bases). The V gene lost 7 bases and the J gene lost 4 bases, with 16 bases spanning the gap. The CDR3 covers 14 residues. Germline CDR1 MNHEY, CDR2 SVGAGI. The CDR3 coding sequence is TGTGCCAGCACCACCGGGACCGGGGGCTATGGCTACACCTTC. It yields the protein CASTTGTGGYGYTF.

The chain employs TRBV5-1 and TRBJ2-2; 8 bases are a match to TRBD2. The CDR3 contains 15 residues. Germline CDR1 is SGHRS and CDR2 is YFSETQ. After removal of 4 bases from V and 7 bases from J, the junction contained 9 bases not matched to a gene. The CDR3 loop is CASSLNRGGHGELFF. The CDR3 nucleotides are TGCGCCAGCAGCCTCAACCGGGGGGGCCACGGGGAGCTGTTTTTT.

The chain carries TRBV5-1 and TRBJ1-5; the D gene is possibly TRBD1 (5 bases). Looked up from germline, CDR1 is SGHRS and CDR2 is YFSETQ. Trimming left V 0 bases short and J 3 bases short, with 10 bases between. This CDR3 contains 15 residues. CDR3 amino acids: CASSLGDSPNQPQHF. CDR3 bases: TGCGCCAGCAGCTTGGGAGACAGCCCCAATCAGCCCCAGCATTTT.

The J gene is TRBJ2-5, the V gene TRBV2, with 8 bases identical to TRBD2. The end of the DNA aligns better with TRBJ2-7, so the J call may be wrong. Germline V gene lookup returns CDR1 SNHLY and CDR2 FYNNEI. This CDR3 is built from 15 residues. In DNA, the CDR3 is TGTGCCAGCAGTAGTAGGGTAGCGGGATCCTACGAGCAGTACTTC. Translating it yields CASSSRVAGSYEQYF.

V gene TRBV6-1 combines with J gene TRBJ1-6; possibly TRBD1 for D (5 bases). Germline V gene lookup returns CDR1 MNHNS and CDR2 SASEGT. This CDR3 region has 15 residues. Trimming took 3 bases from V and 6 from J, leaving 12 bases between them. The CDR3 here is CASSEAGQRNSPLHF. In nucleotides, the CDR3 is TGTGCCAGCAGTGAGGCGGGGCAGCGTAATTCACCCCTCCACTTT.

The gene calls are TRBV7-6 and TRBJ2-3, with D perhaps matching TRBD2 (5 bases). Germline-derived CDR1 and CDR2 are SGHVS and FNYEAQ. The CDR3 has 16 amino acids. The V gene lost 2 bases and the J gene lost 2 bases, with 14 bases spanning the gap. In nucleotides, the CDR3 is TGTGCCAGCAGCTTATTGGGGAGAGGAGTCACAGATACGCAGTATTTT. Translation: CASSLLGRGVTDTQYF. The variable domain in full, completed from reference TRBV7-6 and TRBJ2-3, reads GAGVSQSPRYKVTKRGQDVALRCDPISGHVSLYWYRQALGQGPEFLTYFNYEAQQDKSGLPNDRFSAERPEGSISTLTIQRTEQRDSAMYRCASSLLGRGVTDTQYFGPGTRLTVL.

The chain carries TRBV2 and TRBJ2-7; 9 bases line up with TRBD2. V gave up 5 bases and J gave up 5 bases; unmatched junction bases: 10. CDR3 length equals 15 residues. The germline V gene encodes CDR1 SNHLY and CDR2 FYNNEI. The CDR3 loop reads CASSSNAGGGHEQYF. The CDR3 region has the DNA TGTGCCAGCAGTTCGAACGCGGGAGGGGGTCACGAGCAGTACTTC.

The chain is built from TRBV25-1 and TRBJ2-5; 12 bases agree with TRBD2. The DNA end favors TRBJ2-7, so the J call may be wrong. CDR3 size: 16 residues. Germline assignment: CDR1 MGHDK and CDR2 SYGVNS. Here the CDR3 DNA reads TGTGCCAGCAGTGAATATAAGGGACTAGCGGGTTACGAGCAGTACTTC. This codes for CASSEYKGLAGYEQYF.

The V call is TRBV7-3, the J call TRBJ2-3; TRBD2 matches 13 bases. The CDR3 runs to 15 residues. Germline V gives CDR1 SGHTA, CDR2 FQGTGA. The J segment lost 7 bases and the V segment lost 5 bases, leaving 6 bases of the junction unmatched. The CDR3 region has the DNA TGTGCCAGCAGCATCACTAGCGGGGGGGCAAATACGCAGTATTTT. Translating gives CASSITSGGANTQYF.

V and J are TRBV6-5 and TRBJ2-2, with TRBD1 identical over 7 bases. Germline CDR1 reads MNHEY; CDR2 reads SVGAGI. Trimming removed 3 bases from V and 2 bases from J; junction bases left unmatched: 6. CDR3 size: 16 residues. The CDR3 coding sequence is TGTGCCAGCAGTTATCTACAGGGGCTAAACACCGGGGAGCTGTTTTTT. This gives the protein CASSYLQGLNTGELFF.

DNA of the CDR3: TGTGCCAGCAGTGACGGGTATTTCAGGACAGGGGCCACAGATACGCAGTATTTT. It codes for CASSDGYFRTGATDTQYF. The chain links TRBV6-4 to TRBJ2-3; 9 bases align to TRBD1. CDR3 size: 18 residues. The germline V gene encodes CDR1 MRHNA and CDR2 SNTAGT. With V trimmed by 2 bases and J by 2 bases, 11 bases remained unmatched.

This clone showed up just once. The CDR3: CASRVTGQNTEAFF. Written as DNA, the CDR3 is TGCGCCAGCAGGGTGACAGGTCAAAACACTGAAGCTTTCTTT. The V and J genes are TRBV5-1 and TRBJ1-1; D is possibly TRBD1 (6 bases). V lost 5 bases to trimming and J lost 2 bases, with 13 bases between them. Germline CDR1 SGHRS, CDR2 YFSETQ. The CDR3 runs 14 residues.

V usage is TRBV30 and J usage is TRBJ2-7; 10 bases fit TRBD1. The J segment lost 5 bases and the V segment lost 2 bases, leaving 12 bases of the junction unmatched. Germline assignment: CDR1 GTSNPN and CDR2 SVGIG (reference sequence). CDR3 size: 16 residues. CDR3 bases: TGTGCCTGGAGTCTAACAATAAGGACAGGGGGAAACGAGCAGTACTTC. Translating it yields CAWSLTIRTGGNEQYF.

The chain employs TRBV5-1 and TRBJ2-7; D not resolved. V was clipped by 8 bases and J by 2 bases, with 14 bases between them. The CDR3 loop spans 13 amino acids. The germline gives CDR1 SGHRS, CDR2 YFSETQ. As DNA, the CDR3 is TGCGCCAGTGCCCTCCAGAGGACCTACGAGCAGTACTTC. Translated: CASALQRTYEQYF.

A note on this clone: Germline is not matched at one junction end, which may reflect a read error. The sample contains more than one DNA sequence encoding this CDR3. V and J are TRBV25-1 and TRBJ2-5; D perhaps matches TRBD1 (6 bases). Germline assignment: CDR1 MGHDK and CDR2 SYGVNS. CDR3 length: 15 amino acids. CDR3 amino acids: CASSDPGQIQETQYF. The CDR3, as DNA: TGTGCTAGCAGTGATCCCGGACAGATCCAAGAGACCCAGTACTTC.

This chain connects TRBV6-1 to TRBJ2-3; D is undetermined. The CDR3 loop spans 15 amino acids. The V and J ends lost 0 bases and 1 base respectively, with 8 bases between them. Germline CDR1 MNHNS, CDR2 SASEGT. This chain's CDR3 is CASSEARARTDTQYF. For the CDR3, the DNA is TGTGCCAGCAGTGAAGCGCGAGCCCGCACAGATACGCAGTATTTT.

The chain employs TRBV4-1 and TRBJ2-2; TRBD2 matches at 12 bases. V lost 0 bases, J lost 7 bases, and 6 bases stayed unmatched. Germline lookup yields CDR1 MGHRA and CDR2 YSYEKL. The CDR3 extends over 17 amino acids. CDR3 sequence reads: CASSQETSGRPGGELFF. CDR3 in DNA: TGCGCCAGCAGCCAAGAAACTAGCGGGAGGCCGGGCGGGGAGCTGTTTTTT.